Listed below are T cell receptor beta chains from one sample, sequenced in a study of CD8+ T cells in alopecia areata. Profiling relied on immunoSEQ multiplex PCR, and the TCRdb table lists in-frame clones only, not all of them. The sample lists 150,000 to 200,000 clones, under 70% occurring once. The sample in question was CD4+ T cells sorted from blood, obtained at week 4, from a patient treated with tofacitinib. The source of these receptors is a human donor with alopecia areata. Each CDR3 is given with its conserved first and last residue. A D gene is named only where the DNA matches it firmly. The size of a clone is reported for some rows only, either as once, few or many, or as a class for expanded clones.

cdr3_aa,cdr3_nt,clone_size,v_call,j_call,d_call
CASSLIRAGSPLHF,TGTGCCAGCAGCTTAATTCGGGCGGGTTCACCCCTCCACTTT,.,TRBV7-2,TRBJ1-6,.
CASSLVGETQYF,TGTGCCAGCAGCTTAGTCGGGGAGACCCAGTACTTC,.,TRBV7-2,TRBJ2-5,.
CSGTEVADTQYF,TGCAGCGGAACAGAGGTCGCAGATACGCAGTATTTT,few,TRBV29-1,TRBJ2-3,.
CSVGWANEKLFF,TGCAGCGTTGGGTGGGCTAATGAAAAACTGTTTTTT,.,TRBV29-1,TRBJ1-4,.
CATSRDTGGEETQYF,TGTGCCACCAGCAGAGATACAGGGGGCGAAGAGACCCAGTACTTC,few,TRBV15,TRBJ2-5,TRBD1
CASSPGQLTDTQYF,TGTGCCAGCAGCCCTGGACAGCTCACAGATACGCAGTATTTT,once,TRBV7-3,TRBJ2-3,.
CAWSKLADRAFF,TGTGCCTGGAGTAAGTTGGCTGATCGGGCTTTCTTT,.,TRBV30,TRBJ1-1,.
CSARVRVDYGYTF,TGCAGCGCCAGGGTGAGGGTCGACTATGGCTACACCTTC,.,TRBV29-1,TRBJ1-2,.
CATSRDDRGTHQPQHF,TGTGCCACCAGCAGAGATGACAGGGGGACTCATCAGCCCCAGCATTTT,.,TRBV15,TRBJ1-5,TRBD1
CSDRTSAHRNEQFF,TGCAGCGATCGGACTAGCGCGCACCGCAATGAGCAGTTCTTC,.,TRBV29-1,TRBJ2-1,TRBD2
CASSFSGLDTEAFF,TGTGCCAGCAGCTTTTCAGGGCTGGACACTGAAGCTTTCTTT,.,TRBV7-9,TRBJ1-1,.
CSVVDSQETQYF,TGCAGCGTGGTAGACAGCCAAGAGACCCAGTACTTC,.,TRBV29-1,TRBJ2-5,.
CASSSLWTDYTDTQYF,TGTGCCAGCTCTTCACTTTGGACAGACTACACAGATACGCAGTATTTT,once,TRBV18,TRBJ2-3,.
CSVGTSGEETQYF,TGCAGCGTTGGGACTAGCGGGGAAGAGACCCAGTACTTC,.,TRBV29-1,TRBJ2-5,TRBD2
CASSLGAGSGSPLHF,TGTGCCAGCAGCTTAGGAGCAGGGTCGGGATCACCCCTCCACTTT,.,TRBV11-2,TRBJ1-6,.
CASSDHRGLGSPLHF,TGTGCCAGCAGTGATCACAGGGGGCTAGGTTCACCCCTCCACTTT,.,TRBV2,TRBJ1-6,TRBD1
CASSSRQAGLPLHF,TGTGCCAGCAGCTCTAGACAGGCCGGGTTACCCCTCCACTTT,.,TRBV7-8,TRBJ1-6,.
CAWSRTGGNTEAFF,TGTGCCTGGAGCAGGACAGGGGGAAACACTGAAGCTTTCTTT,.,TRBV30,TRBJ1-1,TRBD1